The entry below describes one T cell receptor (beta chain). The target of this receptor is not known. Per-base quality was not reported, and no clone a single base away is much larger than it. Read against the paper, the sample's treatment or condition label means: suppressive antiretroviral therapy. A pool of overlapping HIV-1 Gag 15-mer peptides was used at about 0.96 ug per peptide per mL for cell stimulation. Responding CD4+ T cells were sorted by upregulation of both CD40 ligand and CD69. HIV-1-infected adults in whom suppressive ART had been started during chronic infection were enrolled as participants. Plasma HIV-1 RNA had been undetectable (below 50 copies/mL) in participants for at least 4 years. To be included, a participant needed positive CMV serology and a CD4+ T cell count above 400 cells/uL. Before stimulation, PBMCs were isolated using density centrifugation and depleted of CD8+ T cells. Stimulation of CD8-depleted PBMCs was carried out for 15 to 20 hours with anti-CD28/CD49d costimulation, CD40-blocking antibody and enfuvirtide, to prevent new infections. Sorting was done on either a Beckman Coulter MoFlo Legacy or an XDP sorter, and propidium iodide was used to exclude dead cells. For samples with more than one million cells, genomic DNA was extracted with the QIAamp DNA Mini Kit, and for all other samples the Quick-DNA Microprep Kit was used.

The immunoSEQ hsTCRB assay version 4 in survey mode was used to sequence TCRbeta repertoires from genomic DNA. For TCRbeta sequencing, genomic DNA was diluted to 10 ng/uL, and up to 1 ug was used per sample. As for the authors' bioinformatics: Analysis of the TCRbeta data was done in ImmunoSeq Analyzer 3.0, and diversity was computed on productive nucleotide rearrangements. Using the Immunarch R package, the improved Chao index served to estimate lower-bound TCR diversity and the Gini coefficient served to estimate clonality. When different nucleotide rearrangements encoded the same CDR3beta amino acid sequence, each rearrangement was treated as a distinct clonotype. Differential abundance analysis identified TCRbeta sequences significantly enriched in antigen-responding cells relative to anti-CD3/anti-CD28-activated cells. GLIPH2 grouped TCRs by predicted peptide-MHC specificity, both within each participant and across combined participant data sets. What TCRdb holds here is the immuneACCESS table cut down to in-frame rearrangements. Part of the clones is not present; checked against another copy, under half of the missing clones reflect an unresolved V gene, and the others are unexplained. V and J calls plus clone size are reproduced from that table; the DNA served to infer D and trimming. In all, the sample holds around 24,000 clones, and around 72% of those were seen once. Clones ranked in the top ten supply approximately 1.8% of the sample.

The sample comes from a study of persistence of HIV-infected CD4 T cells (dated by TCRdb to the early 2020s). Describing the broader study: The median time participants had been on suppressive ART was over seven years. Peripheral blood samples of up to about 200 mL were collected at multiple time points, except for a couple of participants, who underwent leukapheresis at a single time point. The study isolated CMV- and HIV-1 Gag-responding CD4+ T cells from ART-treated individuals to examine antigen-driven clonal expansion of HIV-1-infected cells. The clonality of all cells in each sorted population was measured by TCRbeta sequencing, and the clonality of infected cells was measured by proviral sequencing. For the TCR cluster analysis across participants, 8 or 9 participants were included for CMV and about 7 participants for Gag.

From a lookup of the germline V gene (reference sequence), CDR1 and CDR2 are LGHDT and YNNKEL. CDR3 length: 14 amino acids, cysteine to phenylalanine. Only the CDR3 portion is preserved as DNA: 42 bases, with reading frame beginning at the first base. The junction shows trimming of 1 base on V and 2 bases on J, plus 6 bases between the germline ends. The full study reports these points: The study involved few individuals and tested only a limited range of antigens. Bulk TCR analyses could not be limited to the rare CMV-responding cells that actually contained HIV-1 proviruses. TCR oligoclonality correlated with proviral oligoclonality within the same sorted populations. Antigen-responding cells were enriched for expanded CDR3beta sequences that were degenerate, which suggests that CD4+ responses to CMV and Gag underwent convergent selection. Significantly lower TCRbeta richness was observed in CMV- and Gag-responding cells than in anti-CD3/anti-CD28-responding cells, and higher oligoclonality was observed in CMV-responding cells than in CD3/CD28-stimulated and Gag-responding cells.

The chain joins TRBV3-1 (or the pseudogene TRBV3-2) to TRBJ2-4; no D gene is confidently identified. Material: CD4+ T cells sorted from PBMCs after roughly 18-hour stimulation, obtained from a patient who received antiretroviral therapy. The cell subset or site label for this specimen denotes: CD40L+CD69+ CD4 T cells responding to HIV-1 Gag peptides. The TCR originated in an adult man with HIV who was CMV-seropositive. The nucleotide sequence reads TGTGCCAGCAGCCAAGGGGTGACCAAAAACATTCAGTACTTC. Translated, this is CASSQGVTKNIQYF.